This entry is about one T cell receptor beta chain. The PCR made use of 60 Vbeta and 13 Jbeta primers. TCRdb's copy holds only in-frame clones and misses some; the assay was immunoSEQ multiplex PCR. The sample has 150,000 or so clones, approximately 80% seen once. The germline V gene encodes CDR1 SQVTM and CDR2 ANQGSEA. V lost 7 bases to trimming and J lost 10 bases; unmatched junction nucleotides: 10. The CDR3 sequence is 12 residues long. This sample is part of a study of cytomegalovirus exposure and HLA in healthy donors. The source material was PBMCs. The clonotype originates from a man aged 50-59 years in good health and CMV-seronegative. The gene calls are TRBV29-1 and TRBJ2-1, with TRBD1 matching over 7 bases. CDR3 residues: CSARSGTAEQFF. The CDR3 DNA reads as TGCAGCGCCAGATCGGGGACAGCCGAGCAGTTCTTC.